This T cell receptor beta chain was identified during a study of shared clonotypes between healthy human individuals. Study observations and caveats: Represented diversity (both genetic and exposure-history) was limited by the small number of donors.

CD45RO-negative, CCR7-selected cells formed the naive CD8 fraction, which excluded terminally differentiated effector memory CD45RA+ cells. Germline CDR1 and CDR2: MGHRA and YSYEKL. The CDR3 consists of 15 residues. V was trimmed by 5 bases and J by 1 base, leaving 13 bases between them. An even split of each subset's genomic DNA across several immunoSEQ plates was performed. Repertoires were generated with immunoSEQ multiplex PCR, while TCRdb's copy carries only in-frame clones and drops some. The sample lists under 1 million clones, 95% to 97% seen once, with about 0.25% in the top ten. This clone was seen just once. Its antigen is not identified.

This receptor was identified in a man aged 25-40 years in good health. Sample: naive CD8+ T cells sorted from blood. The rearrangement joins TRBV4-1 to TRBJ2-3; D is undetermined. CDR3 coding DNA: TGCGCCAGCAGCATGGCGACGTTACGCACAGATACGCAGTATTTT. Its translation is CASSMATLRTDTQYF.